The source of this T cell receptor beta chain is a study of T cell repertoires in ileal Crohn's disease. V shed 6 bases and J 7 bases; nucleotides not matched to a gene: 5. The CDR3 consists of 14 residues. Per the germline V gene, CDR1 is SNHLY and CDR2 is FYNNEI. Study observations and caveats: Endoscopic recurrence occurred in every patient whose clonality exceeded 26.8%.

A remark on this clone: Its antigen is unknown.

The method was immunoSEQ multiplex PCR; TCRdb's version includes in-frame clones alone and lacks a portion of them. The sample lists about 16,000 clones, around nine tenths seen once, with 4.5% to 6% in the top ten. The sequence came from an adult with Crohn's disease. Sequences were obtained from ileal tissue. J is TRBJ2-2 and V is TRBV2, with 10 bases aligning to TRBD2. CDR3 sequence: CASRFSGRGGELFF. CDR3 nucleotide sequence: TGTGCCAGCAGATTCAGCGGGAGGGGCGGGGAGCTGTTTTTT.